The 19 T cell receptor beta chains in this list originate from one sample, sequenced in a study of cytomegalovirus exposure and HLA in healthy donors. The primer mix had 60 Vbeta and 13 Jbeta primers. The data were produced by immunoSEQ multiplex PCR, yet TCRdb's version contains in-frame clones alone and is incomplete. This table has over 150,000 clones, 76% appearing once. Sequencing used PBMCs. All receptors come from a man in his fifties or sixties in good health and CMV-seronegative.

The J gene is TRBJ2-2, the V gene TRBV4-2; D gene unclear. The CDR3 loop spans 18 amino acids. The V gene's germline CDR1 is LGHNA and CDR2 YNFKEQ. Trimming cost V 1 base and J 0 bases, with 15 bases left between them. The DNA of the CDR3 is TGTGCCAGCAGCCAAGTTGCCTATAGCCGTGCGAACACCGGGGAGCTGTTTTTT. Translation: CASSQVAYSRANTGELFF.

The chain couples TRBV11-2 to TRBJ2-2, with D hard to call. The V end was cut by 11 bases, the J end by 7 bases, with 17 bases between. CDR1 and CDR2 from the germline V gene are SGHAT and FQNNGV. The CDR3 runs 13 residues. The CDR3 DNA sequence: TGTGCCGCCAGCAGCCAGGCAATCGGGGAGCTGTTTTTT. Its translation is CAASSQAIGELFF.

The chain uses TRBV27 and TRBJ1-2; D unresolved. Germline V gene sequence: CDR1 MNHEY, CDR2 SMNVEV (reference sequence). The germline V and J ends were trimmed by 5 bases and 4 bases, with 14 bases remaining between them. This CDR3 is built from 14 residues. The CDR3 region has the DNA TGTGCCAGCAGTCCATCTGGCACCAGCTATGGCTACACCTTC. It codes for CASSPSGTSYGYTF.

This clone was found a few times. The chain links TRBV25-1 to TRBJ2-3; 8 bases match TRBD1. CDR3 length: 13 residues. After removal of 6 bases from V and 1 base from J, the junction contained 0 bases not matched to a gene. Germline CDR1 reads MGHDK; CDR2 reads SYGVNS. DNA of the CDR3: TGTGCCAGCAGGGACAGGGGCACAGATACGCAGTATTTT. It yields the protein CASRDRGTDTQYF.

This clone was observed a single time. The chain uses TRBV28 and TRBJ2-1; no reliable D call. This CDR3 is built from 14 residues. CDR1 and CDR2 from the germline V gene are MDHEN and SYDVKM. Trimming removed 8 bases from V and 0 bases from J, with 11 bases in between. CDR3: CASLSVTSYNEQFF. The CDR3 DNA sequence: TGTGCCAGCCTCTCGGTAACCTCCTACAATGAGCAGTTCTTC.

A single count supports this clone. The V gene is TRBV9, the J gene TRBJ2-3; 13 positions agree with TRBD2. The trim removed 4 bases at V and 2 bases at J, leaving 10 bases unmatched. This CDR3 region has 18 residues. Germline loops: CDR1 SGDLS, CDR2 YYNGEE. In DNA, the CDR3 is TGTGCCAGCAGCCCTGGACTAGCGGGGGCTCCGACCACAGATACGCAGTATTTT. The encoded protein is CASSPGLAGAPTTDTQYF.

V is TRBV4-3 and J is TRBJ2-2; D is possibly TRBD2 (5 bases). Per germline, CDR1 LGHNA and CDR2 YSLEER. V dropped 1 base and J dropped 6 bases, with 9 bases sitting between them. The CDR3 is made up of 14 amino acids. CDR3 sequence: CASSQVPGSGELFF. CDR3 coding DNA: TGCGCCAGCAGCCAAGTTCCGGGGTCCGGGGAGCTGTTTTTT.

The V and J genes are TRBV5-1 and TRBJ2-5; 7 bases line up with TRBD2. Germline V gene sequence: CDR1 SGHRS, CDR2 YFSETQ. This CDR3 contains 18 residues. V trimming: 9 bases; J trimming: 0 bases; junction bases outside the gene matches: 20. CDR3: CATQRVGVGGGHQETQYF. The CDR3 DNA reads as TGCGCCACCCAGCGAGTAGGGGTAGGCGGGGGACACCAAGAGACCCAGTACTTC.

V usage is TRBV27 and J usage is TRBJ1-4; tentatively, D is TRBD1 (6 bases). Per germline, CDR1 MNHEY and CDR2 SMNVEV (reference sequence). This CDR3 is 16 amino acids long. Trimming took off 5 bases at V and 1 base at J, with 14 bases between the two ends. The CDR3 coding sequence is TGTGCCAGCAGTCCTCGAACAGGGAGAACTAATGAAAAACTGTTTTTT. It encodes CASSPRTGRTNEKLFF.

The chain employs TRBV4-3 and TRBJ2-7, with D tentatively TRBD2 (6 bases). CDR1 LGHNA and CDR2 YSLEER come from the germline V gene. The CDR3 sequence is 14 residues long. Trimming stripped 3 bases from V and 2 bases from J, with 11 bases between. CDR3 sequence: CASSQTGTAYEQYF. The CDR3 coding sequence is TGCGCCAGCAGCCAGACCGGGACTGCCTACGAGCAGTACTTC.

This chain connects TRBV19 to TRBJ2-1; D possibly corresponds to TRBD2 (5 bases). CDR3 length equals 14 residues. Trimming took 1 base from V and 10 from J, leaving 14 bases between them. Germline CDR1 LNHDA, CDR2 SQIVND (reference sequence). The CDR3 DNA is TGTGCCAGTAGTATAGGGACCCCAAGCGGCGAGCAGTTCTTC. Translated: CASSIGTPSGEQFF.

This clone occurred a few times. CDR3 in DNA: TGTGCCAGCAGCTTAGCGCGGACTAGCGGGGGGTCCCAAGAGACCCAGTACTTC. This encodes CASSLARTSGGSQETQYF. The J gene is TRBJ2-5, the V gene TRBV7-2, with 14 bases aligning to TRBD2. The CDR3 covers 18 residues. Germline V lookup: CDR1 SGHTA, CDR2 FQGNSA. The trim removed 0 bases at V and 1 base at J, leaving 4 bases unmatched.

The rearrangement uses TRBV14 and TRBJ2-1; 9 bases are shared with TRBD1. Germline loops: CDR1 SGHDN, CDR2 FVKESK. The trim removed 4 bases at V and 6 bases at J, leaving 10 bases unmatched. The CDR3 totals 16 residues. CDR3 amino acids: CASSRLQGALGNEQFF. CDR3 sequence (DNA): TGTGCCAGCAGCCGCCTACAGGGGGCGCTGGGCAATGAGCAGTTCTTC.

V and J are TRBV11-2 and TRBJ1-4; 7 bases line up with TRBD1. Germline V gene lookup returns CDR1 SGHAT and CDR2 FQNNGV. With 1 base clipped from V and 3 bases from J, the junction kept 8 bases outside the gene matches. The CDR3 is 17 amino acids. Written as DNA, the CDR3 is TGTGCCAGCAGCTTAGGGCCAGGGGGAACAGCTAATGAAAAACTGTTTTTT. Protein sequence: CASSLGPGGTANEKLFF.

This rearrangement joins TRBV28 to TRBJ2-7; 7 bases align to TRBD2. V shed 6 bases, J shed 5 bases, and the junction held 13 bases outside the gene matches. This CDR3 region has 15 residues. Germline-derived CDR1 and CDR2 are MDHEN and SYDVKM. The CDR3 loop is CASSPPAGVPNEQYF. CDR3 nucleotides: TGTGCCAGCAGCCCCCCGGCGGGGGTGCCGAACGAGCAGTACTTC.

This clone was recorded only once. The chain employs TRBV29-1 and TRBJ2-7, with TRBD2 identical over 10 bases. Germline V gene data show CDR1 as SQVTM and CDR2 as ANQGSEA. The CDR3 consists of 13 residues. J was trimmed by 5 bases and V by 8 bases; bases with no gene match: 9. CDR3 DNA: TGCAGCCTCAACTTAGCGGGAGGCGACGAGCAGTACTTC. Its protein product is CSLNLAGGDEQYF.

The V call is TRBV6-6, the J call TRBJ2-1; 11 nucleotides line up with TRBD1. V lost 0 bases and J lost 7; bases outside the gene matches: 5. CDR1 is MNHNY and CDR2 is SVGAGI in the germline V gene (reference sequence). CDR3 length: 16 amino acids. Here the CDR3 reads CASSYSGTGGGNEQFF. The DNA for the CDR3 is TGTGCCAGCAGTTACTCTGGGACAGGGGGAGGGAATGAGCAGTTCTTC.

The J gene is TRBJ2-1, the V gene TRBV9, with TRBD2 identical over 12 bases. The CDR3 has 15 residues. V shed 4 bases, J shed 6 bases, and the junction held 5 bases outside the gene matches. The germline V gene encodes CDR1 SGDLS and CDR2 YYNGEE. The CDR3 DNA is TGTGCCAGCAGCATCCTAGCGGGAGGGCTCAATGAGCAGTTCTTC. As protein: CASSILAGGLNEQFF.

V gene TRBV5-1 combines with J gene TRBJ1-4, with D perhaps TRBD1 (6 bases). Deletions cut 0 bases from V and 6 bases from J, with 12 bases between. The CDR3 is 15 residues long. CDR1 SGHRS and CDR2 YFSETQ come from the germline V gene. CDR3 sequence (DNA): TGCGCCAGCAGCTTGGCCTTAAGGACAGATGAAAAACTGTTTTTT. This translates into CASSLALRTDEKLFF.